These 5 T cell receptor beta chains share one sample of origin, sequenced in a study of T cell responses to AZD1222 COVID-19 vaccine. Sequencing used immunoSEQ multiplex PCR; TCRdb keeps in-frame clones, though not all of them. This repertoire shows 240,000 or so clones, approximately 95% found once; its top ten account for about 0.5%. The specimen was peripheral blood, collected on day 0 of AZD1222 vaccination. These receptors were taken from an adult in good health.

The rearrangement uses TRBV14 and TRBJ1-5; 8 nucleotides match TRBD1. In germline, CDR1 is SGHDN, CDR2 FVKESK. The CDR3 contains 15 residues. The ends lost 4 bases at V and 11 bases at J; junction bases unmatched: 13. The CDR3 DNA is TGTGCCAGCAGCCTTCTGGACAGGGAGGTTGGGACCCAGCATTTT. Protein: CASSLLDREVGTQHF.

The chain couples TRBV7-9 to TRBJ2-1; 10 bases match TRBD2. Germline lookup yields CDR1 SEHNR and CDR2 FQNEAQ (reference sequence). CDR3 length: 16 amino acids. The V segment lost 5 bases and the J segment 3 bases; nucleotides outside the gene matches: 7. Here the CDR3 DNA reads TGTGCCAGCAGCGATAGCGGGAGGACCGTCTACAATGAGCAGTTCTTC. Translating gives CASSDSGRTVYNEQFF.

The DNA of the CDR3 is TGTGCCAGCAGTCTTGATTCCTACGAGCAGTACTTC. It specifies CASSLDSYEQYF. The genes are TRBV2 and TRBJ2-7; D ambiguous. Germline-derived CDR1 and CDR2 are SNHLY and FYNNEI. V dropped 5 bases and J dropped 1 base, with 6 bases sitting between them. The CDR3 sequence is 12 residues long.

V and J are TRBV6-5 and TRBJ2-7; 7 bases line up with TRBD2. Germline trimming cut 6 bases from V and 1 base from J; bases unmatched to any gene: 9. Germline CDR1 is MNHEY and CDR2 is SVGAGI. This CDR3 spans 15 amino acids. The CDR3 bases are TGTGCCAGCAGCCGCACGGTCGGGAGGTCCTACGAGCAGTACTTC. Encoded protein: CASSRTVGRSYEQYF.

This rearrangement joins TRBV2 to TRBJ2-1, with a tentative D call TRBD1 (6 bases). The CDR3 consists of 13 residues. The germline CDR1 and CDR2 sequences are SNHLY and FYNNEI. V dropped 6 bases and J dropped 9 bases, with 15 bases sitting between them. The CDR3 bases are TGTGCCAGCAGCTTACAGGGAACTGGTGAGCAGTTCTTC. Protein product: CASSLQGTGEQFF.